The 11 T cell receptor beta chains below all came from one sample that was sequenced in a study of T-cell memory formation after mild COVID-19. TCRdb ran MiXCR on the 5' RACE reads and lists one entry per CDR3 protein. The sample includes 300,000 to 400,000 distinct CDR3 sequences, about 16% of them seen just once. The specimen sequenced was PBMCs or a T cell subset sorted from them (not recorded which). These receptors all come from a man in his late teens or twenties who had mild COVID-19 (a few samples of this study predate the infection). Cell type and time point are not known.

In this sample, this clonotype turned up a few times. CDR3 sequence: CSPIGGGTQYF. The CDR3 region has the DNA TGCAGCCCCATCGGGGGGGGCACGCAGTATTTT. The chain has TRBV29-1 and TRBJ2-3; 8 bases align to TRBD2. V was clipped by 8 bases and J by 9 bases; unmatched bases: 7. The length of the CDR3 is 11 residues. Germline CDR1 and CDR2: SQVTM and ANQGSEA.

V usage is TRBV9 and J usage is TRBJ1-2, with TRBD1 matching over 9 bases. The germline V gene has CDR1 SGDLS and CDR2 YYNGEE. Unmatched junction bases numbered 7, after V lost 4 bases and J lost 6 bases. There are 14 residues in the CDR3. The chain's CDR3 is CASSLGQGGDGYTF. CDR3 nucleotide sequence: TGTGCCAGCAGCCTGGGACAGGGCGGGGATGGCTACACCTTC.

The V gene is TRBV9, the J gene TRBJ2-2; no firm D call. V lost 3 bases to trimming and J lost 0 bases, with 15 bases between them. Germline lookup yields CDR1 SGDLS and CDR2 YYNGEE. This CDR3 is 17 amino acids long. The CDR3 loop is CASSAPKNAANTGELFF. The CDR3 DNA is TGTGCCAGCAGCGCCCCCAAGAATGCCGCGAACACCGGGGAGCTGTTTTTT.

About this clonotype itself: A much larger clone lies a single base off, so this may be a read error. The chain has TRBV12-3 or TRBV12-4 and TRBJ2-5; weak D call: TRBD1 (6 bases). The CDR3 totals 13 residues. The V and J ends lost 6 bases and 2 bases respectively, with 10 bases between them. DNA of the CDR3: TGTGCCAGCAGCAGGGGACGGCAAGAGACCCAGTACTTC. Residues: CASSRGRQETQYF.

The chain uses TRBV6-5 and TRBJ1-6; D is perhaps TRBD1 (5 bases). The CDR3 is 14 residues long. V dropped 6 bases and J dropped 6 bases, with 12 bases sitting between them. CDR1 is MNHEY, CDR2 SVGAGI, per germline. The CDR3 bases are TGTGCCAGCAGATGGGGGACGGCTAATTCACCCCTCCACTTT. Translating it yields CASRWGTANSPLHF.

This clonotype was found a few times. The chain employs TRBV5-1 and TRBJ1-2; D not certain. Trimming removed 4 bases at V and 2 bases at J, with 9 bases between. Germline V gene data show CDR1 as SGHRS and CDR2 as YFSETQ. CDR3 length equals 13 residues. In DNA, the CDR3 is TGCGCCAGCAGCCCGCTGGGGAACTATGGCTACACCTTC. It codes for CASSPLGNYGYTF.

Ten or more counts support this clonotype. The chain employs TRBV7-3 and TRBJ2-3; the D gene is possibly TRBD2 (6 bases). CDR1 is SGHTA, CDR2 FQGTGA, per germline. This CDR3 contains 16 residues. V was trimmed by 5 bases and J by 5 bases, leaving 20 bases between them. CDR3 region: CASSQHPKSGGDTQYF. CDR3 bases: TGTGCCAGCAGCCAACACCCCAAGTCCGGGGGAGATACGCAGTATTTT.

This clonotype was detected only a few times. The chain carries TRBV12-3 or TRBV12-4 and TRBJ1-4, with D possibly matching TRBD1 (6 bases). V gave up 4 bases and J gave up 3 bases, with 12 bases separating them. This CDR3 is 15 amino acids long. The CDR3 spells CASSSGSGANEKLFF. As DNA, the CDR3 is TGTGCCAGCAGTTCCGGTTCAGGGGCTAATGAAAAACTGTTTTTT.

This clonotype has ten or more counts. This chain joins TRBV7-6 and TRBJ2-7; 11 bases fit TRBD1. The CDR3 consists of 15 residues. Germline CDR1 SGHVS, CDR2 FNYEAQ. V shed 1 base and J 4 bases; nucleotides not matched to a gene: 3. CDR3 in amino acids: CASSLGGTGGYEQYF. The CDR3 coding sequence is TGTGCCAGCAGCTTAGGTGGGACAGGGGGTTACGAGCAGTACTTC.

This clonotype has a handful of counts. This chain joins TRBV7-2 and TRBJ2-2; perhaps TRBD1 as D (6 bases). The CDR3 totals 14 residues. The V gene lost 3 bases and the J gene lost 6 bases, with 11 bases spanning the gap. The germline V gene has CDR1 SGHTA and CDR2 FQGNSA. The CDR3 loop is CASSFTPGAGELFF. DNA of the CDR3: TGTGCCAGCAGCTTTACTCCAGGGGCCGGGGAGCTGTTTTTT. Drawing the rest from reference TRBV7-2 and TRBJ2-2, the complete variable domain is GAGVSQSPSNKVTEKGKDVELRCDPISGHTALYWYRQSLGQGLEFLIYFQGNSAPDKSGLPSDRFSAERTGGSVSTLTIQRTQQEDSAVYLCASSFTPGAGELFFGEGSRLTVL.

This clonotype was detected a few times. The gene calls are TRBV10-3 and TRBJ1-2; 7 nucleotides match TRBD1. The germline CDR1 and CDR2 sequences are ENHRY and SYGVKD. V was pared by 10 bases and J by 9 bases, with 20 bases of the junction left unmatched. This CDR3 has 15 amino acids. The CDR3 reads CATRIHTGQRNRYTF. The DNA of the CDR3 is TGTGCCACCCGTATTCATACGGGACAGCGAAACCGCTACACCTTC.